This TCR beta chain was recovered during a study of blood T cell repertoires in COVID-19. Study background: COVID-19 samples collected from the United States, Italy and Spain covered acute and convalescent phases. Sources were T cells, B-cell-depleted T cells, or PBMCs; the material itself was cDNA or gDNA.

Trimming removed 4 bases at V and 0 bases at J, with 13 bases between. The CDR3 loop spans 15 amino acids. Germline values: CDR1 SGHRS, CDR2 YFSETQ. Original processing notes: Estimation of nucleated cell counts was performed using reference gene primer amplification. The data were produced by immunoSEQ multiplex PCR, yet TCRdb's version contains in-frame clones alone and is incomplete. V, J and clone size derive from that table, while D and trimming were established from the DNA sequence. The sample includes some 240,000 clones, almost 90% of them seen just once. Seattle participants joined during active infection and were tracked over time.

The chain carries TRBV5-1 and TRBJ1-1; D is perhaps TRBD1 (6 bases). The sequence was collected from a woman aged 60-75 years with COVID-19, enrolled during active disease. The sequencing sample was made of peripheral blood. The CDR3 loop is CASSRGTPMNTEAFF. The CDR3 region has the DNA TGCGCCAGCAGCCGTGGGACACCCATGAACACTGAAGCTTTCTTT.